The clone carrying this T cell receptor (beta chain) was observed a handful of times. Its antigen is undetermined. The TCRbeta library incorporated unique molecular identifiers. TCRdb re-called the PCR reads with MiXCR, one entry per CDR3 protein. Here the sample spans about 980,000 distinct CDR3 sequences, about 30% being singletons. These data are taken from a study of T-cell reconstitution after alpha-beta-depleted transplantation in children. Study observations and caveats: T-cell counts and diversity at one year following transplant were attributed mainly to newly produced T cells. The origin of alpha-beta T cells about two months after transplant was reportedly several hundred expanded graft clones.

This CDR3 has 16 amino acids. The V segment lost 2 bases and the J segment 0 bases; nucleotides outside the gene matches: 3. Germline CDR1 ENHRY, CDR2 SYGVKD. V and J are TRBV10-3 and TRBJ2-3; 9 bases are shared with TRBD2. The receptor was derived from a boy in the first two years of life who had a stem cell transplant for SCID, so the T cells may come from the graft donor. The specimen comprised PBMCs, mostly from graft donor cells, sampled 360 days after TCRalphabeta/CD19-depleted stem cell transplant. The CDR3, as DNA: TGTGCCATCAGTGAGACTAGCGGGCCTAGCACAGATACGCAGTATTTT. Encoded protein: CAISETSGPSTDTQYF.